The clone carrying this T cell receptor beta chain has only a few counts. These data belong to a study of human T cells and chemical hapten exposure. Study in general: Cases of alopecia areata, totalis or universalis occurred in a predominantly female patient group.

One entry per CDR3 protein results from TCRdb running MiXCR on the RACE reads. Here the sample spans about 260,000 distinct CDR3 sequences, approximately 8.6% being singletons. The V gene's germline CDR1 is SQVTM and CDR2 ANQGSEA. V was pared by 7 bases and J by 0 bases, with 15 bases between. There are 15 residues in the CDR3. This sample's time point: pre-sensitization, week 0. Noted treatment: therapeutic diphenylcyclopropenone sensitization with weekly scalp DPC. Prior to each patch test being applied, blood was drawn. This TCR was sampled from a woman aged 40 to 50 with alopecia areata. Some clones in this sample may be carry-over from other donors' samples. The material was whole blood, obtained in connection with sensitization to the hapten diphenylcyclopropenone (DPC). The rearrangement joins TRBV29-1 to TRBJ2-2; D possibly uses TRBD1 or TRBD2 (5 bases each). CDR3 amino acids: CSARSGPTNTGELFF. CDR3 in DNA: TGCAGCGCCCGATCGGGACCGACGAACACCGGGGAGCTGTTTTTT.